The 29 T cell receptor beta chains below were found in one sample sequenced in a study of identical twins listed by TCRdb under 2016. The method behind the library was 5' RACE. The data were produced on an Illumina HiSeq 2000. The raw public reads went through TCRdb reprocessing: fastp at Q25, MiXCR clone calling, in-frame beta chains kept. When rows share a CDR3 protein, they turn into one entry using the most common DNA and genes. The sample table records about 530,000 distinct CDR3 sequences; 20% to 25% of these occur just once. Jointly, the top ten make up roughly 0.5% of the sample. These same data were also listed under a study on yellow fever vaccine responses in identical twins.

Material: CD4+ T cells sorted from blood. These receptors came from a woman aged 18-35 years in good health.

This clonotype appeared a few times. The J gene is TRBJ2-1, the V gene TRBV29-1; maybe TRBD1 (5 bases). This CDR3 contains 17 residues. V dropped 3 bases and J dropped 1 base, with 19 bases sitting between them. The germline gives CDR1 SQVTM, CDR2 ANQGSEA. The CDR3 sequence is CSVERGPLGVSYNEQFF. In nucleotides, the CDR3 is TGCAGCGTTGAGAGAGGACCCTTAGGGGTTTCCTACAATGAGCAGTTCTTC.

CDR3 protein: CASSFGTGSSYNSPLHF. The CDR3 nucleotides are TGTGCCAGCAGTTTCGGGACAGGGAGCTCCTATAATTCACCCCTCCACTTT. V is TRBV12-3 or TRBV12-4 and J is TRBJ1-6, with 9 nucleotides matching TRBD1. This CDR3 is 17 amino acids long. Trimming at V came to 3 bases and at J to 0 bases, leaving 3 bases not matched to a gene.

The sample holds many counts of this clonotype. The chain joins TRBV5-1 to TRBJ2-3; D assignment may be TRBD1 or TRBD2 (5 bases each). Germline CDR1 SGHRS, CDR2 YFSETQ. This CDR3 contains 13 residues. Deletions cut 0 bases from V and 4 bases from J, with 6 bases between. In nucleotides, the CDR3 is TGCGCCAGCAGCTTGGGAGGGGCAGATACGCAGTATTTT. Translating gives CASSLGGADTQYF.

There are a few counts of this clonotype. V is TRBV7-3 and J is TRBJ2-2; a possible D gene is TRBD2 (5 bases). The V end lost 2 bases, the J end lost 6 bases, and 19 bases lay between the germline ends. The CDR3 totals 17 residues. Germline V gene sequence: CDR1 SGHTA, CDR2 FQGTGA. The CDR3 reads CASSLGAARFYAGELFF. The CDR3 bases are TGTGCCAGCAGCTTAGGAGCGGCCCGGTTTTACGCCGGGGAGCTGTTTTTT. The entire variable domain, with the rest obtained from reference TRBV7-3 and TRBJ2-2, is as follows: GAGVSQTPSNKVTEKGKYVELRCDPISGHTALYWYRQSLGQGPEFLIYFQGTGAADDSGLPNDRFFAVRPEGSVSTLKIQRTERGDSAVYLCASSLGAARFYAGELFFGEGSRLTVL.

The chain is built from TRBV6-2 or TRBV6-3 and TRBJ2-3; D uncertain. The CDR3 loop spans 16 amino acids. CDR1 is MNHEY and CDR2 is SVGEGT in the germline V gene. With 0 bases removed from V and 1 base from J, the gap between germline ends came to 11 bases. Here the CDR3 reads CASSYSKGWRTDTQYF. CDR3 nucleotide sequence: TGTGCCAGCAGTTACTCGAAAGGGTGGCGCACAGATACGCAGTATTTT.

This clonotype was counted only a few times. The chain has TRBV11-2 and TRBJ1-4; no reliable D call. There are 16 residues in the CDR3. The V gene lost 5 bases and the J gene lost 3 bases, with 16 bases spanning the gap. Germline CDR1 reads SGHAT; CDR2 reads FQNNGV. In nucleotides, the CDR3 is TGTGCCAGCAGCCGGACGTGGCAATCGTCTAATGAAAAACTGTTTTTT. Amino acid sequence: CASSRTWQSSNEKLFF.

V is TRBV20-1 and J is TRBJ1-1, with D unresolved. Germline CDR1 and CDR2: DFQATT and SNEGSKA (reference sequence). V was trimmed by 6 bases and J by 2 bases, leaving 13 bases between them. The CDR3 spans 13 residues. The CDR3 is CSAIGKGNTEAFF. In DNA, the CDR3 is TGCAGTGCCATCGGAAAGGGAAACACTGAAGCTTTCTTT.

The J gene is TRBJ2-2, the V gene TRBV4-1, with D maybe TRBD2 (6 bases). CDR3 length: 18 amino acids. Germline assignment: CDR1 MGHRA and CDR2 YSYEKL. Deletions cut 0 bases from V and 6 bases from J, with 20 bases between. The CDR3 DNA is TGCGCCAGCAGCCAAGATTTTTTCCGGGGACTCCCTTCCGGGGAGCTGTTTTTT. Protein product: CASSQDFFRGLPSGELFF.

This clonotype was found many times. V is TRBV20-1 and J is TRBJ1-3, with D possibly matching TRBD1 (6 bases). The CDR3 runs to 13 residues. CDR1 is DFQATT, CDR2 SNEGSKA, per germline (reference sequence). Between the trimmed V and J ends, which lost 3 bases and 3 bases, there was a span of 9 bases. CDR3 sequence: CSASQGLGNTIYF. CDR3 sequence (DNA): TGCAGTGCTAGTCAGGGGCTTGGAAACACCATATATTTT.

This chain links TRBV20-1 with TRBJ2-7, with D possibly TRBD2 on 6 matching bases. V shed 5 bases and J shed 0 bases, with 11 bases lying between them. CDR3 size: 13 residues. CDR1 and CDR2 (germline): DFQATT, SNEGSKA (reference sequence). The DNA of the CDR3 is TGCAGTGCTCGAGGGGACTCCTCCTACGAGCAGTACTTC. Encoded protein: CSARGDSSYEQYF.

This clonotype was counted between two and nine times. V is TRBV15 and J is TRBJ2-1, with 9 nucleotides matching TRBD2. Germline CDR1 reads LNHNV; CDR2 reads YYDKDF (reference sequence). The CDR3 has 15 amino acids. The ends lost 6 bases at V and 2 bases at J; junction bases unmatched: 5. This chain's CDR3 is CATSYLAGPYNEQFF. CDR3 in DNA: TGTGCCACCAGTTATCTAGCGGGGCCCTACAATGAGCAGTTCTTC.

The chain is built from TRBV20-1 and TRBJ1-5; D gene ambiguous. The V end was cut by 4 bases, the J end by 0 bases, with 10 bases between. This CDR3 is 14 amino acids long. Germline values: CDR1 DFQATT, CDR2 SNEGSKA (reference sequence). The CDR3: CSAIPDRSNQPQHF. CDR3 nucleotides: TGCAGTGCTATCCCCGATCGTAGCAATCAGCCCCAGCATTTT.

This rearrangement joins TRBV24-1 to TRBJ2-1, with D perhaps TRBD1 (5 bases). The germline V gene has CDR1 KGHDR and CDR2 SFDVKD. The V and J ends lost 4 bases and 6 bases respectively, with 6 bases between them. The CDR3 spans 12 residues. The CDR3 protein is CATSDRANEQFF. DNA for the CDR3: TGTGCCACCAGTGACAGGGCCAATGAGCAGTTCTTC.

There are many counts of this clonotype. The gene calls are TRBV29-1 and TRBJ2-1, with 10 bases that match TRBD1. CDR3 length: 14 amino acids. Germline CDR1 is SQVTM and CDR2 is ANQGSEA. J lost 2 bases, V lost 6 bases, and 4 bases had no gene match. Here the CDR3 reads CSVSDRGTYNEQFF. In DNA form, the CDR3 reads TGCAGCGTCTCGGACAGGGGGACCTACAATGAGCAGTTCTTC.

This chain uses TRBV4-1 with TRBJ2-7; 7 nucleotides agree with TRBD1. CDR3 length equals 15 residues. The junction had 8 bases not matched to a gene; V was cut back by 5 bases and J by 1 base. From germline, CDR1 is MGHRA and CDR2 YSYEKL. The CDR3 DNA is TGCGCCAGCAGCGTCCGGGCAGGGGGTTCCTACGAGCAGTACTTC. Its translation: CASSVRAGGSYEQYF.

This clonotype was found a few times. The genes are TRBV24-1 and TRBJ2-1, with 9 bases aligning to TRBD2. CDR3 length: 14 amino acids. Germline lookup yields CDR1 KGHDR and CDR2 SFDVKD. The junction had 4 bases not matched to a gene; V was cut back by 6 bases and J by 5 bases. The CDR3 spells CATSLAGTNNEQFF. The CDR3 region has the DNA TGTGCCACCAGTCTAGCGGGAACTAACAATGAGCAGTTCTTC.

J is TRBJ2-5 and V is TRBV12-3 or TRBV12-4; 9 bases are a match to TRBD1. With V trimmed by 8 bases and J by 7 bases, 8 bases remained unmatched. The length of the CDR3 is 13 residues. The CDR3 DNA is TGTGCCAGCGGGGACAGGGACCTGGCGACCCAGTACTTC. It encodes CASGDRDLATQYF.

V gene TRBV11-1 combines with J gene TRBJ2-6, with 9 bases fitting TRBD2. Germline V CDR1 and CDR2: SGHAT, FQDESV (reference sequence). This CDR3 spans 18 amino acids. J was trimmed by 1 base and V by 3 bases; bases with no gene match: 7. The CDR3 loop is CASSLREGQESGANVLTF. CDR3 sequence (DNA): TGTGCCAGCAGCTTGCGGGAGGGCCAAGAATCTGGGGCCAACGTCCTGACTTTC.

The chain carries TRBV5-1 and TRBJ2-7; possible D gene TRBD2, 6 bases. V was clipped by 3 bases and J by 4 bases, with 14 bases between them. CDR1 SGHRS and CDR2 YFSETQ come from the germline V gene. The CDR3 consists of 14 residues. In DNA form, the CDR3 reads TGCGCCAGCAGCTCTCGGGTAGCGGAATACGAGCAGTACTTC. It is translated as CASSSRVAEYEQYF.

This clonotype came up a few times. The rearrangement uses TRBV12-3 or TRBV12-4 and TRBJ2-1; D is possibly TRBD1 (5 bases). This CDR3 is built from 14 residues. V was trimmed by 6 bases and J by 6 bases, leaving 15 bases between them. Here the CDR3 reads CASRALDRGNEQFF. The DNA of the CDR3 is TGTGCCAGCAGAGCCCTAGATAGGGGCAATGAGCAGTTCTTC.

The chain combines TRBV6-1 with TRBJ2-7, with D possibly matching TRBD2 (5 bases). Germline V gives CDR1 MNHNS, CDR2 SASEGT. The V and J ends lost 6 bases and 6 bases respectively, with 18 bases between them. This CDR3 has 14 amino acids. The DNA of the CDR3 is TGTGCCAGCAGGCCTCCGGGGTATCTGGGCGAGCAGTACTTC. Residues: CASRPPGYLGEQYF.

The chain employs TRBV7-9 and TRBJ2-5, with 8 bases that match TRBD2. The CDR3 has 15 residues. V trimming: 5 bases; J trimming: 5 bases; junction bases outside the gene matches: 10. The germline gives CDR1 SEHNR, CDR2 FQNEAQ (reference sequence). CDR3 sequence (DNA): TGTGCCAGCAGCCCCCGGCCCGGCGGGAGGGAGACCCAGTACTTC. Translating it yields CASSPRPGGRETQYF.

This rearrangement joins TRBV18 to TRBJ1-6, with D possibly TRBD1 on 6 matching bases. Trimming stripped 3 bases from V and 8 bases from J, with 8 bases between. Per germline, CDR1 KGHSH and CDR2 LQKENI. There are 13 residues in the CDR3. CDR3 amino acids: CASSPEGDSPLHF. The CDR3 DNA sequence: TGTGCCAGCTCACCGGAGGGGGATTCACCCCTCCACTTT.

This chain joins TRBV27 and TRBJ2-5, with D possibly matching TRBD2 (5 bases). V gave up 2 bases and J gave up 5 bases, with 9 bases separating them. The CDR3 is 13 residues long. CDR1 MNHEY and CDR2 SMNVEV come from the germline V gene (reference sequence). The CDR3 is CASSLRGWETQYF. DNA for the CDR3: TGTGCCAGCAGTTTACGAGGGTGGGAGACCCAGTACTTC.

V gene TRBV5-1 combines with J gene TRBJ1-1; D call uncertain. CDR1 and CDR2 (germline): SGHRS, YFSETQ. This CDR3 contains 14 residues. With 3 bases removed from V and 0 bases from J, the gap between germline ends came to 9 bases. This CDR3 reads CASSSETLNTEAFF. CDR3 sequence (DNA): TGCGCCAGCAGCTCGGAGACACTGAACACTGAAGCTTTCTTT. The variable domain in full, completed from reference TRBV5-1 and TRBJ1-1, reads KAGVTQTPRYLIKTRGQQVTLSCSPISGHRSVSWYQQTPGQGLQFLFEYFSETQRNKGNFPGRFSGRQFSNSRSEMNVSTLELGDSALYLCASSSETLNTEAFFGQGTRLTVV.

V and J are TRBV5-1 and TRBJ2-1; TRBD2 agrees at 10 bases. The length of the CDR3 is 15 residues. CDR1 is SGHRS, CDR2 YFSETQ, per germline. V trimming: 6 bases; J trimming: 4 bases; junction bases outside the gene matches: 7. CDR3 sequence: CASKASGSQYNEQFF. In nucleotides, the CDR3 is TGCGCCAGCAAAGCTAGCGGGAGCCAGTACAATGAGCAGTTCTTC.

The chain carries TRBV2 and TRBJ2-2, with D perhaps matching TRBD2 (5 bases). The V and J ends lost 1 base and 6 bases respectively, with 12 bases between them. Germline-derived CDR1 and CDR2 are SNHLY and FYNNEI. CDR3 length equals 15 residues. DNA of the CDR3: TGTGCCAGCAGTGAAGGACTACGGTACTCCGGGGAGCTGTTTTTT. It encodes CASSEGLRYSGELFF.

The V gene is TRBV5-1, the J gene TRBJ2-3; D possibly corresponds to TRBD1 (6 bases). This CDR3 contains 16 residues. Germline CDR1 and CDR2: SGHRS and YFSETQ. V lost 0 bases and J 2 bases, leaving 13 bases between the germline ends. CDR3 sequence reads: CASSLGGRANTDTQYF. DNA of the CDR3: TGCGCCAGCAGCTTGGGGGGGCGGGCGAACACAGATACGCAGTATTTT.

This clonotype has a handful of counts. This chain joins TRBV18 and TRBJ2-3; TRBD1 agrees at 7 bases. The germline V gene has CDR1 KGHSH and CDR2 LQKENI. CDR3 length equals 14 residues. V dropped 1 base and J dropped 4; count of bases not matched to a gene: 2. CDR3: CASSPRQGADTQYF. DNA for the CDR3: TGTGCCAGCTCACCACGGCAGGGGGCAGATACGCAGTATTTT.